One sample yielded the 30 T cell receptor beta chains listed below, sequenced in a study of blood T cell repertoires in COVID-19. Some clones are missing from TCRdb's copy, which holds only in-frame ones; the method was immunoSEQ multiplex PCR. The sample gives about 160,000 clones, 77% of which show up once; approximately 3% is in the top ten. The specimen was peripheral blood. The receptors shown here come from a man between 65 and 79 years old with acute or convalescent COVID-19.

J is TRBJ1-1 and V is TRBV21-1; whether TRBD1, the table's D call, matches the DNA was not checked. TRBV21-1 is flagged as a pseudogene. This CDR3 is built from 13 residues. The CDR3 spells CASNPQVVHKAFF. The CDR3 DNA sequence: TGTGCCAGCAACCCTCAGGTCGTTCATAAGGCTTTCTTT.

A remark on this clone: This clone may be a read error of a much larger clone one base away. The chain recombines TRBV5-1 with TRBJ2-1; TRBD2 is a possible D gene (6 bases). Trimming took 1 base from V and 0 from J, leaving 14 bases between them. The CDR3 runs to 17 residues. Germline CDR1 and CDR2: SGHRS and YFSETQ. The CDR3 spells CASSLRLVGISYNEQFF. The CDR3 bases are TGCGCCAGCAGCTTGCGACTAGTGGGGATCTCCTACAATGAGCAGTTCTTC.

The rearrangement links TRBV5-4 to TRBJ1-1; no definite D call. The length of the CDR3 is 16 residues. CDR1 is SGHNT, CDR2 YYREEE, per germline (reference sequence). The V end lost 4 bases, the J end lost 3 bases, and 19 bases lay between the germline ends. CDR3 protein: CASSGGNKDWDTEAFF. Written as DNA, the CDR3 is TGTGCCAGCAGCGGCGGGAACAAGGATTGGGACACTGAAGCTTTCTTT.

The chain joins TRBV5-1 to TRBJ2-7; D remains unclear. V was shortened by 3 bases and J by 3 bases, with 7 bases between the two germline ends. Germline V gene lookup returns CDR1 SGHRS and CDR2 YFSETQ. The CDR3 totals 12 residues. The DNA of the CDR3 is TGCGCCAGCAGCTCCGACTTCTACGAGCAGTACTTC. It is translated as CASSSDFYEQYF.

The chain has TRBV5-1 and TRBJ1-1; D remains unclear. The CDR3 loop spans 14 amino acids. The germline V and J ends were trimmed by 4 bases and 1 base, with 11 bases remaining between them. Looked up from germline, CDR1 is SGHRS and CDR2 is YFSETQ. DNA for the CDR3: TGCGCCAGCAGCGCCAGTTCACGGAACACTGAAGCTTTCTTT. Its translation is CASSASSRNTEAFF.

The chain joins TRBV18 to TRBJ1-1; D perhaps matches TRBD1 (5 bases). CDR3 length equals 13 residues. The V end lost 6 bases, the J end lost 0 bases, and 8 bases lay between the germline ends. Germline CDR1 KGHSH, CDR2 LQKENI. The CDR3 sequence: CASSLQVNTEAFF. The CDR3 region has the DNA TGTGCCAGCTCTCTACAGGTGAACACTGAAGCTTTCTTT.

CDR3: CASSYSNPRAADTIYF. CDR3 coding DNA: TGTGCCAGCAGTTACTCGAATCCGCGGGCGGCAGACACCATATATTTT. This chain connects TRBV6-5 to TRBJ1-3; D gene uncertain. Germline V CDR1 and CDR2: MNHEY, SVGAGI. V was pared by 0 bases and J by 8 bases, with 17 bases between. This CDR3 comprises 16 residues.

The V and J genes are TRBV6-2 or TRBV6-3 and TRBJ1-5, with a tentative D call TRBD1 (5 bases). Trimming removed 1 base at V and 1 base at J, with 11 bases between. The germline gives CDR1 MNHEY, CDR2 SVGEGT. This CDR3 is 16 amino acids long. CDR3 DNA: TGTGCCAGCAGTTACTATCCGGAGGGGAGCAATCAGCCCCAGCATTTT. Its translation: CASSYYPEGSNQPQHF.

J is TRBJ2-5 and V is TRBV24-1; possible D gene TRBD1, 5 bases. The CDR3 sequence is 13 residues long. With 2 bases removed from V and 5 bases from J, the gap between germline ends came to 8 bases. In germline, CDR1 is KGHDR, CDR2 SFDVKD. The CDR3 spells CATSDSGFETQYF. The CDR3 DNA follows: TGTGCCACCAGTGATTCAGGGTTTGAGACCCAGTACTTC.

The rearrangement joins TRBV15 to TRBJ2-7; perhaps TRBD2 as D (6 bases). The CDR3 spans 17 residues. Germline V gene lookup returns CDR1 LNHNV and CDR2 YYDKDF (reference sequence). Deletions cut 1 base from V and 0 bases from J, with 16 bases between. The CDR3 loop is CATSRARGRPSSYEQYF. In nucleotides, the CDR3 is TGTGCCACCAGCAGAGCCAGAGGGAGGCCCAGCTCCTACGAGCAGTACTTC.

The CDR3 loop is CASSFQGDEQYF. The CDR3 DNA reads TGTGCCAGCAGTTTCCAGGGGGACGAGCAGTACTTC. The V and J genes are TRBV28 and TRBJ2-7, with 7 positions matching TRBD1. Germline CDR1 MDHEN, CDR2 SYDVKM. The V segment lost 3 bases and the J segment 5 bases; nucleotides outside the gene matches: 1. The CDR3 loop spans 12 amino acids.

As DNA, the CDR3 is TGTGCCAGCAGTTACCGGGGCCAAGAGACCCAGTACTTC. This codes for CASSYRGQETQYF. The chain is built from TRBV13 and TRBJ2-5; tentatively, D is TRBD2 (5 bases). CDR1 PRHDT and CDR2 FYEKMQ come from the germline V gene (reference sequence). The V end lost 6 bases, the J end lost 1 base, and 9 bases lay between the germline ends. The CDR3 is made up of 13 amino acids.

The chain couples TRBV7-9 to TRBJ2-7; TRBD2 aligns across 11 bases. Trimming removed 2 bases from V and 7 bases from J; junction bases left unmatched: 10. Germline V gene data show CDR1 as SEHNR and CDR2 as FQNEAQ (reference sequence). The CDR3 extends over 16 amino acids. The CDR3 DNA sequence: TGTGCCAGCAGCTTACCGATAGCGGGAGGGCCAGTTGAGCAGTACTTC. Protein sequence: CASSLPIAGGPVEQYF.

V usage is TRBV14 and J usage is TRBJ1-4; tentatively, D is TRBD1 (6 bases). The length of the CDR3 is 15 residues. With 4 bases removed from V and 7 bases from J, the gap between germline ends came to 16 bases. Germline V CDR1 and CDR2: SGHDN, FVKESK. The CDR3 nucleotides are TGTGCCAGCAGCCGGAACAGGGCTTCGAGTGAAAAACTGTTTTTT. The encoded protein is CASSRNRASSEKLFF.

This chain joins TRBV6-4 and TRBJ1-2; TRBD1 matches 11 bases. CDR1 and CDR2 from the germline V gene are MRHNA and SNTAGT. This CDR3 is 17 amino acids long. The V and J ends lost 8 bases and 4 bases, in that order; junction bases with no gene match: 15. CDR3 DNA: TGTGCCAGCGAGGCCGACCCCGGGACAGGGGGTACCTATGGCTACACCTTC. Translated: CASEADPGTGGTYGYTF.

This clone was detected a few times. CDR3 residues: CASSLVQGQETQYF. As DNA, the CDR3 is TGTGCCAGCAGCTTAGTCCAGGGCCAAGAGACCCAGTACTTC. The chain employs TRBV7-2 and TRBJ2-5, with a tentative D call TRBD1 (5 bases). The CDR3 is 14 amino acids. Trimming cost V 1 base and J 1 base, with 7 bases left between them. Germline V gene lookup returns CDR1 SGHTA and CDR2 FQGNSA.

The chain combines TRBV12-5 with TRBJ1-2, with D tentatively TRBD1 (5 bases). The CDR3 is 15 amino acids. Trimming stripped 5 bases from V and 8 bases from J, with 21 bases between. The germline CDR1 and CDR2 sequences are LGHNT and FRNRAP. The CDR3 protein is CASGPPRRGARGYTF. CDR3 DNA: TGTGCTAGTGGTCCACCTCGACGTGGGGCGCGGGGCTACACCTTC.

CDR3: CAIRQGSSYNSPLHF. DNA of the CDR3: TGCGCCATCCGACAGGGGAGCTCCTATAATTCACCCCTCCACTTT. The chain recombines TRBV10-2 with TRBJ1-6; 8 bases are a match to TRBD1. Per the germline V gene, CDR1 is WSHSY and CDR2 is SAAADI. The V segment lost 10 bases and the J segment 0 bases; nucleotides outside the gene matches: 5. The CDR3 contains 15 residues.

This chain connects TRBV6-5 to TRBJ1-5; possible D gene TRBD1, 6 bases. Trimming removed 4 bases from V and 1 base from J, with 14 bases in between. This CDR3 is built from 16 residues. CDR1 and CDR2 (germline): MNHEY, SVGAGI. In DNA, the CDR3 is TGTGCCAGCAGTTCCGCAACGACAGGAAGCAATCAGCCCCAGCATTTT. It codes for CASSSATTGSNQPQHF.

The rearrangement links TRBV2 to TRBJ1-5, with 11 bases that match TRBD1. The CDR3 length is 16 residues. Germline V gene lookup returns CDR1 SNHLY and CDR2 FYNNEI. With V trimmed by 6 bases and J by 2 bases, 6 bases remained unmatched. In nucleotides, the CDR3 is TGTGCCAGCAGGGGGACAGGGGGGTCTGGCAATCAGCCCCAGCATTTT. Protein product: CASRGTGGSGNQPQHF.

The gene calls are TRBV6-5 and TRBJ1-2, with a possible D match to TRBD1 (6 bases). Trimming took 0 bases from V and 2 from J, leaving 13 bases between them. Germline loops: CDR1 MNHEY, CDR2 SVGAGI. The CDR3 has 16 amino acids. The CDR3 spells CASSYSPTGLNYGYTF. CDR3 nucleotide sequence: TGTGCCAGCAGTTACTCCCCGACAGGCTTGAACTATGGCTACACCTTC.

The CDR3 loop is CASSLGGRGSGNTIYF. CDR3 sequence (DNA): TGCGCCAGCAGCTTGGGTGGTCGAGGGTCCGGAAACACCATATATTTT. The V gene is TRBV5-1, the J gene TRBJ1-3, with D uncertain. The CDR3 has 16 amino acids. Looked up from germline, CDR1 is SGHRS and CDR2 is YFSETQ. Between the trimmed V and J ends, which lost 0 bases and 4 bases, there was a span of 14 bases.

V gene TRBV7-2 combines with J gene TRBJ1-1; 11 positions match TRBD1. Unmatched junction bases numbered 6, after V lost 1 base and J lost 5 bases. Germline V gene sequence: CDR1 SGHTA, CDR2 FQGNSA. The CDR3 is 16 residues long. The CDR3 DNA is TGTGCCAGCAGCTTAGGGACAGGGGGCGAGGGGACTGAAGCTTTCTTT. Encoded protein: CASSLGTGGEGTEAFF.

The chain uses TRBV14 and TRBJ2-1; no reliable D call. Germline CDR1 is SGHDN and CDR2 is FVKESK. Between the trimmed V and J ends, which lost 4 bases and 10 bases, there was a span of 11 bases. The CDR3 sequence is 12 residues long. CDR3 sequence: CASSPGLVEQFF. The DNA for the CDR3 is TGTGCCAGCAGCCCCGGGTTAGTCGAGCAGTTCTTC.

The J gene is TRBJ1-4, the V gene TRBV2; D unclear. V lost 4 bases, J lost 8 bases, and 11 bases lay in between. CDR1 is SNHLY, CDR2 FYNNEI, per germline. The CDR3 contains 13 residues. CDR3 nucleotides: TGTGCCAGCAGTGGAGGGCAGTTAGAAAAACTGTTTTTT. Residues: CASSGGQLEKLFF.

This chain uses TRBV6-1 with TRBJ1-2, with 12 bases matching TRBD1. CDR3 length equals 16 residues. Germline V gene sequence: CDR1 MNHNS, CDR2 SASEGT. The junction had 8 bases not matched to a gene; V was cut back by 4 bases and J by 5 bases. This chain's CDR3 is CASSGKGQGAGYGYTF. The CDR3 DNA follows: TGTGCCAGCAGTGGGAAGGGACAGGGGGCTGGGTATGGCTACACCTTC.

The CDR3 DNA reads as TGTGCCAGCAGCCTGACAGGGGGCGGAGATACGCAGTATTTT. It translates to CASSLTGGGDTQYF. The chain uses TRBV28 and TRBJ2-3; 10 bases align to TRBD1. J was trimmed by 5 bases and V by 6 bases; bases with no gene match: 5. Germline lookup yields CDR1 MDHEN and CDR2 SYDVKM. The CDR3 covers 14 residues.

This clone was seen a handful of times. This rearrangement joins TRBV12-3 or TRBV12-4 to TRBJ2-7; the match to TRBD1 covers 8 bases. The CDR3 has 11 residues. The V gene end was trimmed by 5 bases and the J gene end by 13 bases; junction bases not matched to a gene: 7. CDR3 sequence: CASSARDRKYF. The DNA of the CDR3 is TGTGCCAGCAGTGCGCGGGACAGGAAATACTTC.

This clone was recorded only once. The chain couples TRBV9 to TRBJ2-4, with 7 bases fitting TRBD2. Per the germline V gene, CDR1 is SGDLS and CDR2 is YYNGEE. V lost 2 bases, J lost 2 bases, and 7 bases stayed unmatched. The CDR3 has 16 residues. CDR3 nucleotide sequence: TGTGCCAGCAGCGTTGGGAGGGCCGAGTCCAAAAACATTCAGTACTTC. Residues: CASSVGRAESKNIQYF. The whole variable domain, filled in from reference TRBV9 and TRBJ2-4, reads DSGVTQTPKHLITATGQRVTLRCSPRSGDLSVYWYQQSLDQGLQFLIQYYNGEERAKGNILERFSAQQFPDLHSELNLSSLELGDSALYFCASSVGRAESKNIQYFGAGTRLSVL.

The chain is built from TRBV6-1 and TRBJ2-7, with 9 bases matching TRBD1. CDR3 size: 16 residues. V was pared by 3 bases and J by 3 bases, with 9 bases of the junction left unmatched. Germline CDR1 reads MNHNS; CDR2 reads SASEGT. CDR3 protein: CASSELLTGGIYEQYF. DNA of the CDR3: TGTGCCAGCAGTGAGCTCTTGACAGGGGGAATCTACGAGCAGTACTTC.